A single sample gave rise to the 17 T cell receptor beta chains below, sequenced in a study of blood T cell repertoires in COVID-19. Assay used: immunoSEQ multiplex PCR; TCRdb lists only in-frame clones, some missing. This table has about 110,000 clones, 75% to 80% appearing once. The sequenced sample consisted of peripheral blood. Source of these receptors: a woman older than 75 with active or convalescent COVID-19.

The rearrangement links TRBV24-1 to TRBJ2-2; TRBD2 might be the D (6 bases). Trimming took 10 bases from V and 5 from J, leaving 16 bases between them. CDR1 and CDR2 (germline): KGHDR, SFDVKD. The CDR3 runs to 14 residues. CDR3 amino acids: CATGGPSLTGELFF. As DNA, the CDR3 is TGTGCCACGGGGGGACCGTCACTAACCGGGGAGCTGTTTTTT.

This clone was recorded once. The chain has TRBV5-1 and TRBJ2-3; 8 nucleotides align to TRBD2. Per the germline V gene, CDR1 is SGHRS and CDR2 is YFSETQ. The CDR3 runs to 16 residues. J was trimmed by 8 bases and V by 0 bases; bases with no gene match: 11. CDR3 sequence reads: CASSLDGTSRGGTQYF. In DNA, the CDR3 is TGCGCCAGCAGCTTGGATGGGACTAGTAGAGGTGGTACGCAGTATTTT.

This clone has more than one count but fewer than ten. The rearrangement links TRBV25-1 to TRBJ1-4; TRBD1 might be the D (5 bases). The CDR3 length is 14 residues. Germline assignment: CDR1 MGHDK and CDR2 SYGVNS. V lost 3 bases and J lost 7, with 12 bases in between. CDR3: CASSDGGGVEKLFF. DNA of the CDR3: TGTGCCAGCAGTGACGGGGGGGGTGTTGAAAAACTGTTTTTT.

The chain is built from TRBV2 and TRBJ2-5; 8 bases map to TRBD2. J was trimmed by 1 base and V by 2 bases; bases with no gene match: 9. The length of the CDR3 is 17 residues. Germline CDR1 is SNHLY and CDR2 is FYNNEI. CDR3 region: CASSERRSSGAQETQYF. As DNA, the CDR3 is TGTGCCAGCAGTGAAAGGCGGAGTAGCGGGGCCCAAGAGACCCAGTACTTC.

This chain uses TRBV18 with TRBJ2-3, with a tentative D call TRBD2 (6 bases). Per germline, CDR1 KGHSH and CDR2 LQKENI. V dropped 0 bases and J dropped 6 bases, with 13 bases sitting between them. CDR3 length equals 15 residues. CDR3 sequence (DNA): TGTGCCAGCTCACCACCACAGCGGGCCTGGGATACGCAGTATTTT. Its protein product is CASSPPQRAWDTQYF. Full variable domain (outside the CDR3, taken from reference TRBV18 and TRBJ2-3): NAGVMQNPRHLVRRRGQEARLRCSPMKGHSHVYWYRQLPEEGLKFMVYLQKENIIDESGMPKERFSAEFPKEGPSILRIQQVVRGDSAAYFCASSPPQRAWDTQYFGPGTRLTVL.

The V and J genes are TRBV4-1 and TRBJ2-7; TRBD2 agrees at 8 bases. The CDR3 totals 18 residues. With V trimmed by 1 base and J by 2 bases, 13 bases remained unmatched. CDR1 MGHRA and CDR2 YSYEKL come from the germline V gene. Here the CDR3 reads CASSQVAGAGVEPYEQYF. The CDR3 bases are TGCGCCAGCAGCCAAGTGGCGGGAGCGGGAGTTGAACCCTACGAGCAGTACTTC.

V is TRBV7-9 and J is TRBJ2-3, with 9 nucleotides matching TRBD1. The CDR3 has 17 amino acids. Per the germline V gene, CDR1 is SEHNR and CDR2 is FQNEAQ (reference sequence). Trimming removed 4 bases from V and 4 bases from J; junction bases left unmatched: 12. CDR3 coding DNA: TGTGCCAGCAGCTCCTTACCGGGACAGGGTTTAGCAGATACGCAGTATTTT. Translation: CASSSLPGQGLADTQYF.

The rearrangement joins TRBV5-1 to TRBJ1-1; 11 bases fit TRBD1. Germline V gene sequence: CDR1 SGHRS, CDR2 YFSETQ. Trimming removed 5 bases from V and 4 bases from J; junction bases left unmatched: 10. This CDR3 has 16 residues. The CDR3 DNA reads TGCGCCAGCAGAGACGGACAGGGGGCTTTGACCACTGAAGCTTTCTTT. Translated: CASRDGQGALTTEAFF.

The CDR3 region is CASRSSGGSYNEQFF. The CDR3 region has the DNA TGTGCCAGCAGATCAAGCGGGGGCTCCTACAATGAGCAGTTCTTC. V and J are TRBV11-2 and TRBJ2-1; 8 positions agree with TRBD2. V shed 6 bases, J shed 0 bases, and the junction held 4 bases outside the gene matches. The CDR3 length is 15 residues. Germline-derived CDR1 and CDR2 are SGHAT and FQNNGV.

The chain uses TRBV24-1 and TRBJ2-1; TRBD2 is a possible D gene (7 bases). Deletions cut 2 bases from V and 4 bases from J, with 20 bases between. The germline V gene has CDR1 KGHDR and CDR2 SFDVKD. The CDR3 is made up of 18 amino acids. The CDR3 DNA reads as TGTGCCACCAGTGATTCCTCGTTGGGGGGGAGGGGGTACAATGAGCAGTTCTTC. Amino acid sequence: CATSDSSLGGRGYNEQFF.

The V and J genes are TRBV10-3 and TRBJ2-7, with D maybe TRBD2 (5 bases). The CDR3 has 12 amino acids. The germline gives CDR1 ENHRY, CDR2 SYGVKD. V shed 3 bases and J shed 6 bases, with 9 bases lying between them. The CDR3 DNA reads TGTGCCATCAGTGAAGCTGGGAGCGAGCAGTACTTC. Translation: CAISEAGSEQYF.

This clone was detected once. The genes are TRBV6-5 and TRBJ2-4; 12 bases align to TRBD2. CDR3 length: 15 residues. J was trimmed by 7 bases and V by 6 bases; bases with no gene match: 7. CDR1 MNHEY and CDR2 SVGAGI come from the germline V gene. The CDR3 DNA follows: TGTGCCAGCAGCCCAATAGGGACTAGCGGGAACATTCAGTACTTC. Its protein product is CASSPIGTSGNIQYF.

This rearrangement joins TRBV5-1 to TRBJ1-1; the match to TRBD1 covers 8 bases. Trimming took 3 bases from V and 3 from J; bases not matched to a gene: 10. CDR1 and CDR2 (germline): SGHRS, YFSETQ. CDR3 length equals 16 residues. CDR3 amino acids: CASSSSTGDKDTEAFF. CDR3 coding DNA: TGCGCCAGCAGCTCCTCGACAGGGGACAAGGACACTGAAGCTTTCTTT.

The genes are TRBV28 and TRBJ1-2; 8 bases line up with TRBD1. Unmatched junction bases numbered 7, after V lost 3 bases and J lost 7 bases. CDR1 MDHEN and CDR2 SYDVKM come from the germline V gene. CDR3 length: 14 amino acids. Written as DNA, the CDR3 is TGTGCCAGCAGTTTCCTAGGGACAGGACGTGGCTACACCTTC. It yields the protein CASSFLGTGRGYTF.

The rearrangement links TRBV7-2 to TRBJ2-7; a possible D gene is TRBD1 (6 bases). The CDR3 totals 14 residues. Germline V gene sequence: CDR1 SGHTA, CDR2 FQGNSA. The germline V and J ends were trimmed by 1 base and 2 bases, with 9 bases remaining between them. CDR3 in amino acids: CASSLDAGAYEQYF. CDR3 in DNA: TGTGCCAGCAGCTTAGATGCAGGGGCCTACGAGCAGTACTTC.

This clone was counted between two and nine times. CDR3 bases: TGTGCCAGCAGCCAAGAAGGTTGGCCTAGCGGATACAATGAGCAGTTCTTC. Translated, it gives CASSQEGWPSGYNEQFF. The chain uses TRBV3-1 (or the pseudogene TRBV3-2) and TRBJ2-1, with TRBD2 matching over 7 bases. CDR3 length: 17 residues. CDR1 is LGHDT, CDR2 YNNKEL, per germline (reference sequence). J gave up 4 bases and V 0 bases, and 9 bases lay outside the gene matches.

The chain is built from TRBV19 and TRBJ2-1; D is uncertain. There are 19 residues in the CDR3. Germline V lookup: CDR1 LNHDA, CDR2 SQIVND (reference sequence). Trimming stripped 1 base from V and 0 bases from J, with 19 bases between. DNA for the CDR3: TGTGCCAGTAGTATAGGTTGGTGGGTGGGCGTCAGCTCCTACAATGAGCAGTTCTTC. Its protein product is CASSIGWWVGVSSYNEQFF.